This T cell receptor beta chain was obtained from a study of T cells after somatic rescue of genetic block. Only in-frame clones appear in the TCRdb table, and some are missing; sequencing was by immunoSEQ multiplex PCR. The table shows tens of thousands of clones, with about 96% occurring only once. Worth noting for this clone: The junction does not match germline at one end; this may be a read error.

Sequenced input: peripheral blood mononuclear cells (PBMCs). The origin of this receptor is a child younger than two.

CDR3 coding DNA: TGTGCCATCAGTGAGTCAGCAGATACGCAGTATTTT. Its protein product is CAISESADTQYF. The V call is TRBV6-5, the J call TRBJ2-3; D is unresolved. Germline loops: CDR1 MNHEY, CDR2 SVGAGI. This CDR3 is 12 amino acids long.